The sequence of this T cell receptor (beta chain) was determined in a study of blood T cell repertoires in COVID-19. Across the study: Collection of acute and convalescent COVID-19 samples took place in the United States, Italy and Spain. T cells, B-cell-depleted T cells, or PBMCs supplied cDNA or gDNA.

CDR3 length: 15 amino acids. J was trimmed by 7 bases and V by 7 bases; bases with no gene match: 12. Germline V gene lookup returns CDR1 LNHDA and CDR2 SQIVND (reference sequence). Authors' methods: Quantification of nucleated cells was approximated via reference gene primer amplification. Profiled with immunoSEQ multiplex PCR; TCRdb holds only in-frame clones, not every one. V and J calls and clone size are as listed in that table; D and trimming were resolved from the DNA. The table lists around 70,000 clones, 75% to 85% of them singletons, with 18% in the top ten. V gene TRBV19 combines with J gene TRBJ2-3; 9 positions match TRBD1. The receptor was isolated from a man aged 70-80 years who had recovered from COVID-19. Sequencing was carried out using peripheral blood. CDR3 sequence reads: CASTDPGQGVHTQYF. In DNA, the CDR3 is TGTGCCAGTACCGACCCGGGACAGGGAGTACATACGCAGTATTTT.